A selection of T cell receptor beta chains follows, all from one sample in a study of control samples from healthy donors and cancer patients. TCRdb's copy holds only in-frame clones and misses some; the assay was immunoSEQ multiplex PCR. The profile shows more than 120,000 clones, about 90% of them singletons. The sequenced material came from blood. The receptors shown here come from a man in his thirties or forties in good health. CDR3s include the opening cysteine and the closing phenylalanine or tryptophan. D genes are given only for firm matches. Size is omitted from some rows. Given values are once, few, many or a class for expanded clones.

V	D	size	length	J	DNA	CDR3
TRBV21-1	NA	NA	15	TRBJ1-2	TGTGCCAGCAGCTTGACAGGAAATCGGCCCTATGGCTACACCTTC	CASSLTGNRPYGYTF
TRBV28	TRBD1	NA	15	TRBJ2-1	TGTGCCAGCAAGATGACAGGGGGAATCTACAATGAGCAGTTCTTC	CASKMTGGIYNEQFF
TRBV11-3	NA	NA	15	TRBJ2-3	TGTGCCAGCAGCTTAGGGGGGCTTGGTACAGATACGCAGTATTTT	CASSLGGLGTDTQYF
TRBV10-3	TRBD1	NA	15	TRBJ1-2	TGTGCCATCAGTGAGTCTCGACAGGGCGACTATGGCTACACCTTC	CAISESRQGDYGYTF
TRBV27	TRBD1	NA	19	TRBJ1-5	TGTGCCAGCAGTTTACTAGGACAGGGTTGGCGTCACGGTGATCAGCCCCAGCATTTT	CASSLLGQGWRHGDQPQHF
TRBV6-5	TRBD1	NA	14	TRBJ1-5	TGTGCCAGCAGTTACATACAGGGGGTTCAGCCCCAGCATTTT	CASSYIQGVQPQHF
TRBV15	NA	NA	13	TRBJ1-2	TGTGCTTCGGCAGGGGCTTTGAACTATGGCTACACCTTC	CASAGALNYGYTF
TRBV2	TRBD2	once	15	TRBJ2-7	TGTGCCAGCAGTGACTGGCTAGCGGGGACTTACGAGCAGTACTTC	CASSDWLAGTYEQYF
TRBV30	NA	NA	13	TRBJ2-2	TGTGCCTGGAGCTATTCAAACAAAGGGGAGCTGTTTTTT	CAWSYSNKGELFF
TRBV28	TRBD2	NA	14	TRBJ2-7	TGTGCCAGCAGTCCCCGGGCTAGCGGGAACGAGCAGTACTTC	CASSPRASGNEQYF
TRBV19	TRBD1	NA	17	TRBJ1-2	TGTGCCAGTAGTACTGGACAGGGGGCTTTAGGAAACTATGGCTACACCTTC	CASSTGQGALGNYGYTF
TRBV2	NA	NA	14	TRBJ2-2	TGTGCCAGCAGTGAATGGCGAGGTACCGGGGAGCTGTTTTTT	CASSEWRGTGELFF
TRBV9	TRBD2	NA	15	TRBJ2-1	TGTGCCAGCAGCTTAGGGGGGACTAGCGGTTTTGAGCAGTTCTTC	CASSLGGTSGFEQFF
TRBV6-1	NA	NA	15	TRBJ2-3	TGTGCCAGCAGTGACGGGACGGCCAGCACAGATACGCAGTATTTT	CASSDGTASTDTQYF
TRBV28	NA	NA	12	TRBJ2-7	TGTGCCATCCGACAGGAAGGCTACGAGCAGTACTTC	CAIRQEGYEQYF
TRBV6-5	TRBD2	NA	15	TRBJ2-1	TGTGCCAGCAAAGCCCAGCGGGGGGGCCTCAATGAGCAGTTCTTC	CASKAQRGGLNEQFF
TRBV15	TRBD1	NA	15	TRBJ1-5	TGTGCCACCAGCAGAGTTGTGACAGGGAACCAGCCCCAGCATTTT	CATSRVVTGNQPQHF
TRBV11-2	NA	NA	14	TRBJ1-4	TGTGCCAGCAGCTCCCCCACGCGTATGGTAAAACTGTTTTTT	CASSSPTRMVKLFF
TRBV19	NA	NA	13	TRBJ1-2	TGTGCCAGTAGTATAGGGAGGAGTGACCGCTACACCTTC	CASSIGRSDRYTF
TRBV18	NA	NA	16	TRBJ1-3	TGTGCCAGCTCACCAGGTGGGGGGGGGAGAAGAAACACCATATATTTT	CASSPGGGGRRNTIYF
TRBV27	TRBD1	NA	15	TRBJ2-7	TGTGCCAGCAGTTTAATGGGACAGGGGCTCAACGAGCAGTACTTC	CASSLMGQGLNEQYF
TRBV6-6	TRBD1	NA	15	TRBJ1-4	TGTGCCAGCAGTTCCACAGGGGGCCGTAATGAAAAACTGTTTTTT	CASSSTGGRNEKLFF
TRBV3-1/TRBV3-2	NA	NA	13	TRBJ1-5	TGTGCCAGCAGCCAAGATCCTGGCCAGCCCCAGCATTTT	CASSQDPGQPQHF
TRBV5-1	TRBD1	NA	14	TRBJ1-2	TGCGCCAGCAGCTCTACGACAGGGGTCTATGGCTACACCTTC	CASSSTTGVYGYTF
TRBV7-3	NA	NA	15	TRBJ2-2	TGTGCCAGCAGGGAGGGGTCTTCGAACACCGGGGAGCTGTTTTTT	CASREGSSNTGELFF
TRBV12-5	NA	once	12	TRBJ2-2	TGTGCTAGGGCTGCAGACACCGGGGAGCTGTTTTTT	CARAADTGELFF
TRBV19	NA	NA	13	TRBJ1-1	TGTGCCAGTAGTAATACATGGGGCACTGAAGCTTTCTTT	CASSNTWGTEAFF
TRBV5-1	TRBD2	once	16	TRBJ2-3	TGCGCCAGCAGCCCGGGGGACTATGGGGCCACAGATACGCAGTATTTT	CASSPGDYGATDTQYF
TRBV28	TRBD1	NA	16	TRBJ1-4	TGTGCCAGCAGTTACGAAGCAGGGGGCTCTAATGAAAAACTGTTTTTT	CASSYEAGGSNEKLFF
TRBV11-2	NA	NA	12	TRBJ2-7	TGTGCCAGCAGCTTCGGCATGAACGAGCAGTACTTC	CASSFGMNEQYF
TRBV5-1	NA	NA	15	TRBJ2-1	TGCGCCAGCAGCTTGGCTGGAAGCTCCTACAATGAGCAGTTCTTC	CASSLAGSSYNEQFF
TRBV5-4	NA	NA	15	TRBJ1-1	TGTGCCAGCAGCCCTGGACGGGGGGGATGGACTGAAGCTTTCTTT	CASSPGRGGWTEAFF
TRBV10-1	NA	NA	16	TRBJ1-5	TGCGCCAGCAGGAATGGTCGGCGGAATAGCAATCAGCCCCAGCATTTT	CASRNGRRNSNQPQHF
TRBV27	TRBD2	NA	15	TRBJ2-1	TGTGCCAGCAGTCCCTCGGGGGGCTCCTACAATGAGCAGTTCTTC	CASSPSGGSYNEQFF
TRBV27	TRBD2	NA	15	TRBJ2-3	TGTGCCAGCAGTTCCGGGACTAGCGGGGTAGATACGCAGTATTTT	CASSSGTSGVDTQYF
TRBV28	TRBD1	NA	15	TRBJ1-1	TGTGCCAGCAGTTCAGGGGGCGGTAGGAACACTGAAGCTTTCTTT	CASSSGGGRNTEAFF
TRBV28	TRBD1	NA	15	TRBJ2-7	TGTGCCAGCAATGCCCCGGGACAGGGTTCCCACGAGCAGTACTTC	CASNAPGQGSHEQYF
TRBV27	TRBD1	NA	14	TRBJ2-7	TGTGCCAGCAGTTTGGGACAGGTAAACTACGAGCAGTACTTC	CASSLGQVNYEQYF
TRBV12-5	NA	NA	17	TRBJ2-1	TGTGCTAGTGGTTTACCCCAGGGAAGTATTGGGTACAATGAGCAGTTCTTC	CASGLPQGSIGYNEQFF
TRBV4-1	NA	NA	12	TRBJ1-4	TGCGCCAGCAGCCATACTAATGAAAAACTGTTTTTT	CASSHTNEKLFF
TRBV5-1	TRBD1	NA	18	TRBJ2-6	TGCGCCAGCAGCTTTGGACAGGGGGCCCACTCTGGGGCCAACGTCCTGACTTTC	CASSFGQGAHSGANVLTF
TRBV9	NA	once	15	TRBJ1-3	TGTGCCAGCAGCGTAGGGGGGAGCTCTGGAAACACCATATATTTT	CASSVGGSSGNTIYF
TRBV14	NA	NA	16	TRBJ2-7	TGTGCCAGCAGCCAAGAGCTTTCACTAGCTTCCTACGAGCAGTACTTC	CASSQELSLASYEQYF
TRBV5-1	NA	NA	16	TRBJ1-2	TGCGCCAGCAGCTTGGAGGGCGCGCCTGTAGGGGATGGCTACACCTTC	CASSLEGAPVGDGYTF
TRBV7-3	NA	NA	14	TRBJ2-5	TGTGCCAGCAGCTTAGACGCGGGGGCGCTTGTCCAGTACTTC	CASSLDAGALVQYF
TRBV6-2/TRBV6-3	TRBD1	NA	13	TRBJ1-1	TGTGCCAGCAGTTCTGGACAGGGGGTAAGAGCTTTCTTT	CASSSGQGVRAFF
TRBV6-2/TRBV6-3	TRBD1	NA	17	TRBJ1-5	TGTGCCAGCAGTCAAAGAACGACAGGGTTGAGCAATCAGCCCCAGCATTTT	CASSQRTTGLSNQPQHF
TRBV4-1	NA	NA	15	TRBJ1-2	TGCGCCAGCAAGACTTACCGGACGGCAAGTTATGGCTACACCTTC	CASKTYRTASYGYTF
TRBV11-2	NA	once	14	TRBJ2-7	TGTGCCAGCAGCCCAGACCCCGGCAGCGACGAGCAGTACTTC	CASSPDPGSDEQYF
TRBV12-5	NA	NA	15	TRBJ1-4	TGTGCTAGTGGTTTGGTACTTGGGACGGTCGAAAAACTGTTTTTT	CASGLVLGTVEKLFF
TRBV10-2	NA	NA	13	TRBJ1-6	TGCGCCAGCAGTGAAGGGACCAATTCACCCCTCCACTTT	CASSEGTNSPLHF
TRBV19	NA	NA	15	TRBJ2-3	TGTGCCAGTAGTATTGCGGGACTTAACACAGATACGCAGTATTTT	CASSIAGLNTDTQYF
TRBV9	TRBD2	NA	19	TRBJ2-3	TGTGCCAGCAAGCGGGGACTAGCGGGGGGCGAAGCCGGCACAGATACGCAGTATTTT	CASKRGLAGGEAGTDTQYF
TRBV7-6	NA	NA	15	TRBJ1-1	TGTGCCAGCAGCGAAAGTGGGGGGGAGAACACTGAAGCTTTCTTT	CASSESGGENTEAFF
TRBV2	TRBD1	many	15	TRBJ1-5	TGTGCCAGCAGGGGCCGACAGGGCGCCAATCAGCCCCAGCATTTT	CASRGRQGANQPQHF
TRBV6-1	NA	NA	13	TRBJ1-2	TGTACCAGCAGTGAAGTTGGGGACTATGGCTACACCTTC	CTSSEVGDYGYTF
TRBV27	NA	NA	14	TRBJ2-7	TGTGCCAGCAGTTTCAGTGTCGACTCCTACGAGCAGTACTTC	CASSFSVDSYEQYF
TRBV27	NA	NA	12	TRBJ2-7	TGTGCCAGCAGTTCACCAGGGCTCGAGCAGTACTTC	CASSSPGLEQYF
TRBV6-5	TRBD1	NA	15	TRBJ1-2	TGTGCCAGCAGCCGACCGGGGACAGGTGACTATGGCTACACCTTC	CASSRPGTGDYGYTF
TRBV29-1	TRBD1	once	14	TRBJ1-3	TGCAGCGTCCCCGGCGGACAGGGGGGAAACACCATATATTTT	CSVPGGQGGNTIYF